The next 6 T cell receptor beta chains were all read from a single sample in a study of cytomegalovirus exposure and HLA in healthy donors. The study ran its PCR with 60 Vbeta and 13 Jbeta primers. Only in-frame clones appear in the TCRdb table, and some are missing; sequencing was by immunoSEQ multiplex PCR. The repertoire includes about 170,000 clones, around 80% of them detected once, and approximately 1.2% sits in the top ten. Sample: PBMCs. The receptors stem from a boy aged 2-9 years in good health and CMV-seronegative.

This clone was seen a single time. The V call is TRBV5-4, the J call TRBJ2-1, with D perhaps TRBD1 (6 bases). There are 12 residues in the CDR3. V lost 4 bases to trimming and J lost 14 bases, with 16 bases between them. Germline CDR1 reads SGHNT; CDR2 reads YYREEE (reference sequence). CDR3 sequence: CASSQTGTPEFF. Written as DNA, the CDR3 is TGTGCCAGCAGCCAAACAGGGACACCGGAGTTCTTC.

CDR3 bases: TGTGCCAGCAGGGTTAGCGGGGGGGCCGGAAAAGATACGCAGTATTTT. Translating gives CASRVSGGAGKDTQYF. The chain employs TRBV6-6 and TRBJ2-3; 11 nucleotides line up with TRBD2. In germline, CDR1 is MNHNY, CDR2 SVGAGI (reference sequence). CDR3 size: 16 residues. The V gene end was trimmed by 6 bases and the J gene end by 5 bases; junction bases not matched to a gene: 10.

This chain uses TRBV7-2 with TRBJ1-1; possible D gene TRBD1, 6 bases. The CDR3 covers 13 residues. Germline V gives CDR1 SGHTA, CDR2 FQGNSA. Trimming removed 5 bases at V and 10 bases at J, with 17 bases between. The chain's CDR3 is CASSPLTGTLAFF. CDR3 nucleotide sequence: TGTGCCAGCAGCCCTCTGACAGGTACCTTAGCTTTCTTT.

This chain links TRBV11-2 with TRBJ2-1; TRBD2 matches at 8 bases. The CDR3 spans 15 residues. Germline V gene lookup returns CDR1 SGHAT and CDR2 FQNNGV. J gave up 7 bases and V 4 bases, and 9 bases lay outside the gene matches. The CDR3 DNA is TGTGCCAGCAGCTCACCGGGACTAGTTTTAAATGAGCAGTTCTTC. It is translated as CASSSPGLVLNEQFF.

The CDR3 here is CASSSQGVGAEAFF. For the CDR3, the DNA is TGTGCCAGCTCATCACAGGGGGTCGGCGCTGAAGCTTTCTTT. The V gene is TRBV18, the J gene TRBJ1-1, with 8 bases aligning to TRBD1. The trim removed 5 bases at V and 6 bases at J, leaving 8 bases unmatched. The CDR3 spans 14 residues. Germline V gives CDR1 KGHSH, CDR2 LQKENI.

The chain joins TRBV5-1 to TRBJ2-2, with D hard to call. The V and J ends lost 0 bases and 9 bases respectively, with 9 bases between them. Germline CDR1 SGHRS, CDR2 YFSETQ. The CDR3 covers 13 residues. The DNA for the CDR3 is TGCGCCAGCAGCTTGGGAATCGGGTGGGAGCTGTTTTTT. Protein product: CASSLGIGWELFF.